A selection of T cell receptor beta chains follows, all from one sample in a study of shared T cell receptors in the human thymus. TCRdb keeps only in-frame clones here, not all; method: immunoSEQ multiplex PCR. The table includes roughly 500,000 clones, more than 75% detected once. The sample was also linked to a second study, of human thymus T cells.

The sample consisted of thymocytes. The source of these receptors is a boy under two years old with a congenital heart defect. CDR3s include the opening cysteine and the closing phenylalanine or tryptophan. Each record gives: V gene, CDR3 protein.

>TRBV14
CASNPGLAYEQYF
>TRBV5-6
CASSHPGGETQYF
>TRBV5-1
CASSPPRGEKWGETQYF
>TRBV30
CAWRRTRHNEQFF
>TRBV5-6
CASSWGTDSYEQYF
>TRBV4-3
CASSQVRLAGSYEQYF
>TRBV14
CASSQDSRAPRTGELFF
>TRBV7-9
CASSLNVGAFF
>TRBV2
CASSESWGTAFGYTF
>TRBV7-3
CASSSRDRGTDTQYF
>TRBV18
CASSSPGSRYEQYF
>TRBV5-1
CASSLAVNFYEQYF
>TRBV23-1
CASSQSGYRVYQETQYF
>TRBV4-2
CASSQWVASGYEQYF
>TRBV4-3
CASSQAMASGREAKNIQYF
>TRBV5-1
CASSACVEANTEAFF
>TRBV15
CATSRDLAGQDEKLFF
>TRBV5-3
CASLLAGENEQYF
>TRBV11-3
CASSSRGVAGGGGEQFF
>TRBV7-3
CASSPGTSGSSDTQYF
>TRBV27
CASSLLSRGRGNEQFF
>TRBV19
CASSMGQATHYEQYF
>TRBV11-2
CASSFGGPGSYEQYF
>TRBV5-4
CASSPVLAGDNEQFF
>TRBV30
CAWSVHLDSNNEKLFF
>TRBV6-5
CASRGTTRFAFF
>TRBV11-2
CASSSGTGDYNEQFF